This is a list of T cell receptor beta chains from one sample in a study of shared clonotypes between healthy human individuals. The protocol was immunoSEQ multiplex PCR, while the TCRdb copy is restricted to in-frame clones and leaves out a portion. The data hold some 2.3 million clones, with more than 80% observed a single time. The specimen was naive CD4+ T cells from PBMCs. The receptors here all came from a man younger than 35 in good health. Some clones in this sample may be carry-over from other donors' samples. The CDR3 runs from the conserved cysteine through the conserved F or W. A D gene is named only where the DNA matches it firmly. The size of a clone is reported for some rows only, either as once, few or many, or as a class for expanded clones.

>-|TRBV25-1|few|TRBJ1-1
CASSEYGEAFF
TGTGCCAGCAGTGAATACGGCGAAGCTTTCTTT
>-|TRBV7-2|-|TRBJ2-3
CASSFTSPRVGTQYF
TGTGCCAGCAGCTTTACTAGCCCGCGGGTGGGTACGCAGTATTTT
>-|TRBV5-6|-|TRBJ2-3
CASSLAGTDTQYF
TGTGCCAGCAGCTTGGCGGGCACAGATACGCAGTATTTT
>-|TRBV5-1|-|TRBJ1-1
CASNAGAGTEAFF
TGCGCCAGCAACGCGGGGGCAGGCACTGAAGCTTTCTTT
>-|TRBV7-2|-|TRBJ2-5
CASSDGGTQYF
TGTGCCAGCAGCGATGGGGGGACCCAGTACTTC
>-|TRBV10-3|-|TRBJ2-1
CAISETTGEQFF
TGTGCCATCAGTGAGACGACCGGTGAGCAGTTCTTC
>-|TRBV7-2|-|TRBJ2-1
CASSLALKTLRSSYNEQFF
TGTGCCAGCAGCTTAGCCCTGAAGACTCTTAGGAGCTCCTACAATGAGCAGTTCTTC
>-|TRBV5-1|-|TRBJ1-2
CASSLDGANYGYTF
TGCGCCAGCAGCTTGGACGGAGCCAACTATGGCTACACCTTC
>-|TRBV20-1|-|TRBJ1-2
CSAPGSYGYTF
TGCAGTGCTCCCGGGAGCTATGGCTACACCTTC
>-|TRBV28|-|TRBJ1-2
CASSLTVDGTGGYTF
TGTGCCAGCAGTTTGACGGTAGACGGGACCGGTGGCTACACCTTC
>-|TRBV7-8|-|TRBJ2-4
CASSRGANIQYF
TGTGCCAGCAGCCGGGGGGCCAACATTCAGTACTTC
>-|TRBV5-1|-|TRBJ1-1
CASSLVAGNTEAFF
TGCGCCAGCAGCTTGGTGGCCGGGAACACTGAAGCTTTCTTT
>TRBD2|TRBV7-9|-|TRBJ2-4
CASSLAVPGTSGYIQYF
TGTGCCAGCAGCTTAGCGGTCCCCGGGACTAGCGGGTACATTCAGTACTTC
>TRBD1|TRBV27|-|TRBJ2-7
CASRSPGQASYEQYF
TGTGCCAGCAGGAGCCCGGGACAGGCCTCCTACGAGCAGTACTTC
>-|TRBV9|-|TRBJ2-2
CASSVLGADTGELFF
TGTGCCAGCAGCGTCCTTGGGGCGGATACCGGGGAGCTGTTTTTT
>-|TRBV5-1|-|TRBJ2-7
CASSHRDSSVGQYF
TGCGCCAGCAGCCACAGGGACTCTAGCGTTGGGCAGTACTTC
>-|TRBV10-1|once|TRBJ2-2
CASSASGVGELFF
TGCGCCAGCAGTGCCTCAGGGGTAGGGGAGCTGTTTTTT
>TRBD1|TRBV7-2|once|TRBJ1-2
CASSLEGTGRGYTF
TGTGCCAGCAGCTTAGAGGGGACAGGGCGAGGCTACACCTTC
>TRBD1|TRBV25-1|-|TRBJ2-5
CASSRPDRVQETQYF
TGTGCCAGCTCGAGGCCGGACAGGGTGCAAGAGACCCAGTACTTC
>-|TRBV28|-|TRBJ1-2
CASSGPGHGNLANYGYTF
TGTGCCAGCAGTGGCCCAGGGCACGGCAATCTAGCTAACTATGGCTACACCTTC
>-|TRBV7-2|-|TRBJ2-7
CASSLIPPEQYF
TGTGCCAGCAGCTTAATTCCGCCCGAGCAGTACTTC
>-|TRBV7-8|-|TRBJ2-3
CASSFGSSTDTQYF
TGTGCCAGCAGCTTCGGGTCTAGCACAGATACGCAGTATTTT
>-|TRBV21-1|-|TRBJ2-2
CASCSRGAELHTGELFF
TGTGCCAGCTGTTCTAGGGGGGCAGAACTTCACACCGGGGAGCTGTTTTTT
>-|TRBV5-1|-|TRBJ1-2
CASSLGAGVKGYTF
TGCGCCAGCAGCTTGGGGGCAGGGGTTAAAGGCTACACCTTC
>-|TRBV30|-|TRBJ2-7
CASIRDGPYEQYF
TGTGCCTCAATCCGGGACGGACCCTACGAGCAGTACTTC
>-|TRBV4-1|-|TRBJ2-4
CASSQEGGAKNIQYF
TGCGCCAGCAGCCAAGAAGGGGGGGCCAAAAACATTCAGTACTTC
>-|TRBV27|-|TRBJ2-2
CASSLFPHPARVLTGELFF
TGTGCCAGCAGTTTATTTCCCCATCCCGCTCGTGTTTTGACCGGGGAGCTGTTTTTT
>TRBD2|TRBV9|-|TRBJ2-1
CASSLAGTSGILDEQFF
TGTGCCAGCAGCCTTGCCGGGACTAGCGGGATCTTAGATGAGCAGTTCTTC
>-|TRBV7-8|-|TRBJ2-1
CASSFTTDYNEQFF
TGTGCCAGCAGCTTTACGACAGACTACAATGAGCAGTTCTTC
>TRBD2|TRBV6-1|once|TRBJ2-7
CASRLAGVVYEQYF
TGTGCCAGCAGATTAGCGGGAGTTGTCTACGAGCAGTACTTC
>-|TRBV7-3|-|TRBJ2-1
CASSSQGGGTDNEQFF
TGTGCCAGCAGCTCACAAGGGGGAGGAACAGACAATGAGCAGTTCTTC
>-|TRBV5-1|once|TRBJ2-2
CASSLPSLNTGELFF
TGCGCCAGCAGCTTGCCTAGCCTGAACACCGGGGAGCTGTTTTTT
>-|TRBV6-4|-|TRBJ2-7
CASSPSGGTDEQYF
TGTGCCAGCAGCCCCTCAGGTGGGACGGACGAGCAGTACTTC
>TRBD2|TRBV6-4|-|TRBJ2-1
CADADSGALAFGNEQFF
TGTGCCGACGCGGATAGCGGGGCACTCGCGTTCGGCAATGAGCAGTTCTTC
>TRBD1|TRBV7-2|-|TRBJ1-5
CASSTGGNQPQHF
TGTGCCAGCAGCACAGGGGGCAATCAGCCCCAGCATTTT
>-|TRBV6-1|-|TRBJ1-2
CASSEFWGTYGYTF
TGTGCCAGCAGTGAGTTTTGGGGAACCTATGGCTACACCTTC
>-|TRBV27|-|TRBJ1-4
CASSQRPKTNEKLFF
TGTGCCAGCAGTCAGAGACCGAAAACTAATGAAAAACTGTTTTTT
>TRBD2|TRBV7-9|-|TRBJ2-5
CASSLGLAGFGTQYF
TGTGCCAGCAGCTTGGGACTAGCCGGGTTCGGGACCCAGTACTTC
>TRBD1|TRBV5-4|-|TRBJ2-7
CASSNGGQGAREQYF
TGTGCCAGCAGCAACGGGGGACAGGGGGCACGCGAGCAGTACTTC
>TRBD1|TRBV4-2|once|TRBJ2-1
CASSQDTGAYNEQFF
TGTGCCAGCAGCCAAGATACAGGGGCGTACAATGAGCAGTTCTTC
>TRBD2|TRBV30|-|TRBJ2-5
CAWRAPSGRGGQETQYF
TGTGCCTGGAGAGCTCCTAGCGGGAGAGGGGGCCAAGAGACCCAGTACTTC
>-|TRBV9|few|TRBJ1-5
CASSVAGDNQPQHF
TGTGCCAGCAGCGTAGCCGGGGACAATCAGCCCCAGCATTTT
>-|TRBV5-4|-|TRBJ2-1
CASSLAGRDEQFF
TGTGCCAGCAGCTTAGCCGGTCGCGATGAGCAGTTCTTC
>TRBD1|TRBV6-6|-|TRBJ1-4
CASRTGGSEKLFF
TGTGCCAGCAGGACAGGGGGTAGTGAAAAACTGTTTTTT
>TRBD1|TRBV13|-|TRBJ1-4
CASSLRGRDVGKLFF
TGTGCCAGCAGCTTAAGGGGGCGCGATGTTGGAAAACTGTTTTTT
>-|TRBV4-1|-|TRBJ1-2
CASSQGWGESGYTF
TGCGCCAGCAGCCAAGGGTGGGGAGAAAGTGGCTACACCTTC
>TRBD2|TRBV28|-|TRBJ2-7
CASIGTSGTYEQYF
TGTGCCAGCATCGGGACTAGCGGGACATACGAGCAGTACTTC
>-|TRBV2|once|TRBJ1-3
CASSERVLGNTIYF
TGTGCCAGCAGTGAACGGGTGCTCGGAAACACCATATATTTT
>-|TRBV6-5|-|TRBJ2-1
CASKKDKYNEQFF
TGTGCCAGCAAAAAAGACAAGTACAATGAGCAGTTCTTC
>-|TRBV11-2|once|TRBJ2-3
CASSWTGPPDTQYF
TGTGCCAGCAGCTGGACGGGCCCCCCAGATACGCAGTATTTT
>-|TRBV9|-|TRBJ2-5
CASSAGGSGQETQYF
TGTGCCAGCAGCGCAGGTGGCAGCGGACAAGAGACCCAGTACTTC
>TRBD2|TRBV5-1|-|TRBJ2-1
CASSSGTLAGGYNEQFF
TGCGCCAGCAGCTCGGGGACACTAGCGGGAGGGTACAATGAGCAGTTCTTC
>-|TRBV28|-|TRBJ1-1
CASSGRWGATNTEAFF
TGTGCCAGCAGTGGGCGGTGGGGGGCTACTAACACTGAAGCTTTCTTT